This T cell receptor (beta chain) emerged from a study of T cell clones after liver transplantation. About the research overall: A pre-transplant mixed lymphocyte reaction with TCRbeta sequencing defined graft-donor-reactive clones followed in post-transplant blood. Third-party-reactive TCRbeta sequences from pre-transplant mixed lymphocyte reactions served as antigen-independent comparators. General study findings and limits: Circulating graft-donor-reactive CD4 TCRbeta sequences fell significantly post-transplant in most of the 8 subjects.

V was shortened by 0 bases and J by 2 bases, with 8 bases between the two germline ends. This CDR3 region has 15 residues. Germline values: CDR1 MNHEY, CDR2 SMNVEV (reference sequence). Turning to this clone: Its antigen is as yet unknown.

Unstimulated PBMCs were sorted into CD3+CD4+ and CD3+CD8+ populations. Assay: immunoSEQ multiplex PCR; the TCRdb copy retains only in-frame clones and omits some. The sample lists some 11,000 clones; roughly 80% were seen once. The TCR was taken from a human patient who received a liver transplant. The graft donor may have contributed some T cells. V gene TRBV27 combines with J gene TRBJ2-1; D uncertain. The starting material was CD8+ T cells from blood, obtained at the 22-month timepoint. The CDR3, as DNA: TGTGCCAGCAGTTTATCGGTCTCCCCCTACAATGAGCAGTTCTTC. It encodes CASSLSVSPYNEQFF.